This passage covers 26 T cell receptor beta chains from one sample sequenced in a study of OX40 agonist ivuxolimab in advanced cancers. Assay used: immunoSEQ multiplex PCR; TCRdb lists only in-frame clones, some missing. Of about 22,000 clones in the sample, over 80% are singletons; the top ten hold about 36%. The sample here was CD4+ or CD8+ T cells sorted from blood, taken in a trial of the OX40 agonist ivuxolimab. The receptors stem from an adult with an advanced solid tumor such as melanoma, head and neck, liver or kidney cancer.

The V and J genes are TRBV27 and TRBJ2-2; D is perhaps TRBD2 (5 bases). Germline CDR1 and CDR2: MNHEY and SMNVEV (reference sequence). The CDR3 totals 14 residues. Trimming stripped 5 bases from V and 4 bases from J, with 11 bases between. The CDR3 nucleotides read TGTGCCAGCAGTCCCGTGAGGGCCACCGGGGAGCTGTTTTTT. It is translated as CASSPVRATGELFF.

This sequence joins TRBV6-6 and TRBJ1-2, with D hard to call. V shed 4 bases and J shed 2 bases, with 8 bases lying between them. Germline V gives CDR1 MNHNY, CDR2 SVGAGI (reference sequence). This CDR3 contains 13 residues. The CDR3 nucleotides read TGTGCCAGCAGTTCCTCTCTCAACTATGGCTACACCTTC. Encoded protein: CASSSSLNYGYTF.

This clone was seen repeatedly, ten times or more. The chain couples TRBV4-2 to TRBJ1-1; TRBD1 is a possible D gene (5 bases). The CDR3 spans 12 residues. The V end was cut by 8 bases, the J end by 3 bases, with 10 bases between. Germline V gene data show CDR1 as LGHNA and CDR2 as YNFKEQ. CDR3 DNA sequence: TGTGCCAGCCTCGGGGGGGACACTGAAGCTTTCTTT. This sequence encodes CASLGGDTEAFF.

The chain couples TRBV4-3 to TRBJ2-7, with TRBD2 identical over 9 bases. This CDR3 region has 18 residues. Germline lookup yields CDR1 LGHNA and CDR2 YSLEER. V gave up 4 bases and J gave up 3 bases; unmatched junction bases: 16. Here the CDR3 DNA reads TGCGCCAGCAGCCCCAATTTATGGGCGGGAGGGTTTGTCTACGAGCAGTACTTC. Its translation: CASSPNLWAGGFVYEQYF.

This clone is medium-sized (0.01 to 0.1%) within its sample. The chain recombines TRBV19 with TRBJ2-2; no firm D call. CDR1 LNHDA and CDR2 SQIVND come from the germline V gene (reference sequence). The CDR3 loop spans 13 amino acids. With 9 bases removed from V and 2 bases from J, the gap between germline ends came to 10 bases. CDR3 nucleotides: TGTGCCAGCACAGACCCAAACACCGGGGAGCTGTTTTTT. Amino acids: CASTDPNTGELFF.

V is TRBV6-1 and J is TRBJ1-2, with D hard to call. Germline CDR1 MNHNS, CDR2 SASEGT. The germline V and J ends were trimmed by 2 bases and 7 bases, with 8 bases remaining between them. The CDR3 contains 12 residues. The CDR3 reads CASSEPQRGYTF. In nucleotides, the CDR3 is TGTGCCAGCAGTGAACCTCAGCGTGGCTACACCTTC.

V is TRBV13 and J is TRBJ2-5; 8 bases agree with TRBD2. The CDR3 sequence is 15 residues long. The V gene end was trimmed by 5 bases and the J gene end by 4 bases; junction bases not matched to a gene: 9. Germline CDR1 reads PRHDT; CDR2 reads FYEKMQ (reference sequence). The CDR3 DNA reads TGTGCCAGCAGCCCCCAGACTCTAGCGGGAGAGACCCAGTACTTC. It codes for CASSPQTLAGETQYF.

The chain is built from TRBV6-6 and TRBJ2-7; TRBD2 matches at 9 bases. The CDR3 is made up of 14 amino acids. V lost 5 bases to trimming and J lost 3 bases; unmatched junction nucleotides: 5. Germline CDR1 reads MNHNY; CDR2 reads SVGAGI (reference sequence). The CDR3: CASSPGLANYEQYF. The CDR3 DNA reads as TGTGCCAGCAGTCCCGGACTAGCGAACTACGAGCAGTACTTC.

This chain joins TRBV28 and TRBJ2-3; D may be TRBD2 (6 bases). Germline V gene data show CDR1 as MDHEN and CDR2 as SYDVKM. Trimming removed 4 bases at V and 7 bases at J, with 24 bases between. This CDR3 is built from 17 residues. The CDR3 spells CASSSREVPGLFYTQYF. The CDR3 bases are TGTGCCAGCAGTTCCCGGGAAGTCCCGGGACTGTTCTATACGCAGTATTTT.

This clone showed up just once. This rearrangement joins TRBV5-5 to TRBJ2-3; D is ambiguous. CDR1 is SGHKS and CDR2 is YYEKEE in the germline V gene (reference sequence). The V gene lost 4 bases and the J gene lost 6 bases, with 12 bases spanning the gap. The CDR3 contains 13 residues. DNA for the CDR3: TGTGCCAGCAGCCTAACGCTCTCCGATACGCAGTATTTT. Translating gives CASSLTLSDTQYF.

The chain recombines TRBV6-1 with TRBJ2-7; TRBD1 agrees at 7 bases. Trimming took 6 bases from V and 4 from J; bases not matched to a gene: 6. Germline V gives CDR1 MNHNS, CDR2 SASEGT. The CDR3 runs to 13 residues. The CDR3 DNA sequence: TGTGCCAGCAGAGGTCAGGGGGAGTACGAGCAGTACTTC. It yields the protein CASRGQGEYEQYF.

The chain is built from TRBV5-1 and TRBJ1-2; a possible D gene is TRBD1 (5 bases). V was cut by 0 bases and J by 6 bases, with 21 bases left in between. The CDR3 is 17 amino acids. The V gene's germline CDR1 is SGHRS and CDR2 YFSETQ. The CDR3 DNA reads TGCGCCAGCAGCTTGGCTAGGGTAGGGTCTGGGGGAAATGGCTACACCTTC. Translating gives CASSLARVGSGGNGYTF.

The V call is TRBV4-1, the J call TRBJ2-5, with 13 bases identical to TRBD2. The CDR3 sequence is 17 residues long. Per the germline V gene, CDR1 is MGHRA and CDR2 is YSYEKL. V lost 2 bases and J lost 4; bases outside the gene matches: 7. The chain's CDR3 is CASSQITSGRALETQYF. The CDR3 DNA follows: TGCGCCAGCAGCCAAATTACTAGCGGGAGGGCCTTAGAGACCCAGTACTTC.

CDR3 region: CASSSPGVSPLHF. DNA of the CDR3: TGTGCCAGCAGCTCCCCGGGGGTTTCACCCCTCCACTTT. J is TRBJ1-6 and V is TRBV7-9, with TRBD1 as a possible D gene (5 bases). The V gene's germline CDR1 is SEHNR and CDR2 FQNEAQ (reference sequence). The CDR3 runs to 13 residues. The germline V and J ends were trimmed by 4 bases and 9 bases, with 10 bases remaining between them.

This clone has only a few counts. The V gene is TRBV28, the J gene TRBJ1-1; D is unresolved. Germline V gives CDR1 MDHEN, CDR2 SYDVKM. The CDR3 contains 13 residues. With 7 bases removed from V and 6 bases from J, the gap between germline ends came to 15 bases. The CDR3 DNA reads TGTGCCAGCACCTTACTTCGCGGGGCTGAAGCTTTCTTT. Its protein product is CASTLLRGAEAFF.

V gene TRBV19 combines with J gene TRBJ1-2, with a weak D call TRBD1 (6 bases). Germline V lookup: CDR1 LNHDA, CDR2 SQIVND (reference sequence). Trimming shortened V by 0 bases and J by 8 bases, and 16 bases separated the two germline ends. CDR3 length equals 15 residues. The DNA of the CDR3 is TGTGCCAGTAGTATAGAGGGGGACATGACTATGGGCTACACCTTC. Amino acid sequence: CASSIEGDMTMGYTF.

The V gene is TRBV6-6, the J gene TRBJ1-1; D not resolved. Germline V gene lookup returns CDR1 MNHNY and CDR2 SVGAGI (reference sequence). V was cut by 6 bases and J by 0 bases, with 17 bases left in between. The CDR3 loop spans 16 amino acids. CDR3 in amino acids: CASSFGRNLMNTEAFF. The DNA of the CDR3 is TGTGCCAGCAGCTTCGGACGGAATCTAATGAACACTGAAGCTTTCTTT.

This clone occurred once. This sequence joins TRBV7-3 and TRBJ1-2; 9 bases are a match to TRBD1. With 5 bases clipped from V and 4 bases from J, the junction kept 8 bases outside the gene matches. The germline gives CDR1 SGHTA, CDR2 FQGTGA. The CDR3 covers 15 residues. The CDR3 sequence is CASSPSGTGSYGYTF. In DNA, the CDR3 is TGTGCCAGCAGCCCATCCGGGACAGGGAGCTATGGCTACACCTTC.

The chain is built from TRBV19 and TRBJ2-7; a possible D gene is TRBD1 (5 bases). Germline CDR1 LNHDA, CDR2 SQIVND (reference sequence). CDR3 length equals 14 residues. V was shortened by 0 bases and J by 2 bases, with 8 bases between the two germline ends. The CDR3 loop is CASSIEETAYEQYF. CDR3 coding DNA: TGTGCCAGTAGTATAGAGGAGACAGCCTACGAGCAGTACTTC.

V gene TRBV4-3 combines with J gene TRBJ2-1; TRBD2 matches 7 bases. This CDR3 has 16 residues. The J segment lost 2 bases and the V segment lost 0 bases, leaving 4 bases of the junction unmatched. Germline lookup yields CDR1 LGHNA and CDR2 YSLEER. CDR3 sequence reads: CASSQDPSGTYNEQFF. The CDR3 nucleotides are TGCGCCAGCAGCCAAGATCCTAGCGGAACCTACAATGAGCAGTTCTTC.

The chain has TRBV6-6 and TRBJ1-5; possible D gene TRBD1, 6 bases. Looked up from germline, CDR1 is MNHNY and CDR2 is SVGAGI (reference sequence). The CDR3 spans 13 residues. Trimming cost V 7 bases and J 2 bases, with 9 bases left between them. The CDR3 sequence is CASTGGGNQPQHF. CDR3 nucleotides: TGTGCCAGCACCGGGGGCGGCAATCAGCCCCAGCATTTT.

The chain has TRBV27 and TRBJ2-7; D is possibly TRBD1 (6 bases). V dropped 6 bases and J dropped 0 bases, with 9 bases sitting between them. This CDR3 has 13 amino acids. Germline assignment: CDR1 MNHEY and CDR2 SMNVEV (reference sequence). DNA of the CDR3: TGTGCCAGCAGCCCCAGGGGCTCCTACGAGCAGTACTTC. Translated: CASSPRGSYEQYF.

The rearrangement links TRBV6-6 to TRBJ2-7; 7 positions match TRBD1. In germline, CDR1 is MNHNY, CDR2 SVGAGI (reference sequence). Germline trimming cut 5 bases from V and 6 bases from J; bases unmatched to any gene: 7. This CDR3 is 13 amino acids long. The CDR3 loop reads CASSPRQGREQYF. CDR3 nucleotides: TGTGCCAGCAGTCCGCGACAGGGCCGCGAGCAGTACTTC.

The V and J genes are TRBV11-3 and TRBJ2-1; 10 nucleotides align to TRBD2. Germline loops: CDR1 SGHNT, CDR2 YENEEA. This CDR3 contains 15 residues. With 5 bases clipped from V and 7 bases from J, the junction kept 8 bases outside the gene matches. CDR3 bases: TGTGCCAGCAGCCTTAAGCGGGGGGGCCTGAATGAGCAGTTCTTC. Protein sequence: CASSLKRGGLNEQFF.

The chain links TRBV6-6 to TRBJ2-1, with TRBD2 as a possible D gene (5 bases). Between the trimmed V and J ends, which lost 0 bases and 9 bases, there was a span of 9 bases. CDR1 and CDR2 from the germline V gene are MNHNY and SVGAGI (reference sequence). CDR3 size: 13 residues. The CDR3: CASSYSKAAEQFF. As DNA, the CDR3 is TGTGCCAGCAGTTACTCGAAAGCGGCTGAGCAGTTCTTC.

This clone is large in the sample. The chain is built from TRBV7-9 and TRBJ1-1, with D unclear. The CDR3 spans 12 residues. V lost 5 bases, J lost 4 bases, and 8 bases lay in between. Germline V gene lookup returns CDR1 SEHNR and CDR2 FQNEAQ (reference sequence). In DNA form, the CDR3 reads TGTGCCAGCAGCCAGTTCCTCACTGAAGCTTTCTTT. It codes for CASSQFLTEAFF.